The clone carrying this TCR beta chain was detected a few times. Trimming took off 3 bases at V and 0 bases at J, with 9 bases between the two ends. Germline CDR1 is DFQATT and CDR2 is SNEGSKA (reference sequence). The length of the CDR3 is 14 residues. The source of the sample is a study of blood T cell repertoires in COVID-19. Study-wide background: The study drew acute and convalescent COVID-19 samples from the United States, Italy and Spain. In each case, the material was cDNA or gDNA derived from T cells, B-cell-depleted T cells, or PBMCs.

Participants reported their clinical history, and cohort assignment relied on those reports. A PCR-confirmed or clinician-diagnosed COVID-19 case had contacted exposed participants within 2 weeks of entry. Method: immunoSEQ multiplex PCR; TCRdb's copy keeps in-frame clones and lacks some. The sample has 250,000 to 300,000 clones; about 85% are singletons. This clonotype originated in a woman aged 45-59 years who had been exposed to COVID-19. J is TRBJ2-4 and V is TRBV20-1; maybe TRBD1 (5 bases). The sequencing input was PBMCs or T cells enriched from blood (not recorded which). CDR3 in DNA: TGCAGTGCTAGTGACAGACTAGCCAAAAACATTCAGTACTTC. Residues: CSASDRLAKNIQYF.